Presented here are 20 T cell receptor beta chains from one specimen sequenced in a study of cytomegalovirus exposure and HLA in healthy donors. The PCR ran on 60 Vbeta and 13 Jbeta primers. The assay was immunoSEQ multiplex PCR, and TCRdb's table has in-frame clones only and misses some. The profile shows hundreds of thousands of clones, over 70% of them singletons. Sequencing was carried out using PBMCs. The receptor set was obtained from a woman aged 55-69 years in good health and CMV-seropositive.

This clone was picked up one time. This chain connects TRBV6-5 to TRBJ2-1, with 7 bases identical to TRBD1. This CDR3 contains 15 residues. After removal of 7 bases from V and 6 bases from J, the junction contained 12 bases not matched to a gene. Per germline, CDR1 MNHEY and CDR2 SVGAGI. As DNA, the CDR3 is TGTGCCAGCACCCACGACAGGGATTATGGCAATGAGCAGTTCTTC. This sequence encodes CASTHDRDYGNEQFF.

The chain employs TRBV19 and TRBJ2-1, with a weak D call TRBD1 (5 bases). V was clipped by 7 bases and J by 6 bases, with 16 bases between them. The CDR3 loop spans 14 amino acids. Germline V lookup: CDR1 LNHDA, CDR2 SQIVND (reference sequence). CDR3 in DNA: TGTGCCAGTAACGTAATAACAGGCTCCAATGAGCAGTTCTTC. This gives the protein CASNVITGSNEQFF.

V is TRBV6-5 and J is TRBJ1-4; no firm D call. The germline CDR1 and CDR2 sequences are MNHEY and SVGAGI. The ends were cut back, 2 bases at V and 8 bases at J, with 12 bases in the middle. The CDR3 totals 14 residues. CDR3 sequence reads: CASSYGGSGEKLFF. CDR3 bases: TGTGCCAGCAGTTACGGCGGCAGTGGAGAAAAACTGTTTTTT.

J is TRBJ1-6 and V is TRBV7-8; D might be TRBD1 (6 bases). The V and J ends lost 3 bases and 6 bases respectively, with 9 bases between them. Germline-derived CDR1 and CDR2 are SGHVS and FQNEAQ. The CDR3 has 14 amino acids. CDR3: CASSLNRANSPLHF. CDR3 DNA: TGTGCCAGCAGCTTGAACAGGGCTAATTCACCCCTCCACTTT.

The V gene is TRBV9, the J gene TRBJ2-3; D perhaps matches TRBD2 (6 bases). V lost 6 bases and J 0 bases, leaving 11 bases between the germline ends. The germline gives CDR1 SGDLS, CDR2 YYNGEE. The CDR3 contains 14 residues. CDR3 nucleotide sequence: TGTGCCAGCACCGGGGGTGCTAGCACAGATACGCAGTATTTT. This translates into CASTGGASTDTQYF.

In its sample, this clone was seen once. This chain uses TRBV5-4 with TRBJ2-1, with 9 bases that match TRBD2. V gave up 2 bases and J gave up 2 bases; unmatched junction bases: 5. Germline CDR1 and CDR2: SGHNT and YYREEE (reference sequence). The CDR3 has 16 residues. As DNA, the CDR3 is TGTGCCAGCAGCTTTGGTAGCGGGAGTACCTACAATGAGCAGTTCTTC. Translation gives CASSFGSGSTYNEQFF.

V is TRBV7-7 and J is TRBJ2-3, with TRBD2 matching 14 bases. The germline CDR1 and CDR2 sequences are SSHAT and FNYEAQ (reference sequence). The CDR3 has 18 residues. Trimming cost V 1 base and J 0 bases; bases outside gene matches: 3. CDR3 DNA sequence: TGTGCCAGCAGCTTAGGCCGGACTAGCGGGGGGAGCACAGATACGCAGTATTTT. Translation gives CASSLGRTSGGSTDTQYF.

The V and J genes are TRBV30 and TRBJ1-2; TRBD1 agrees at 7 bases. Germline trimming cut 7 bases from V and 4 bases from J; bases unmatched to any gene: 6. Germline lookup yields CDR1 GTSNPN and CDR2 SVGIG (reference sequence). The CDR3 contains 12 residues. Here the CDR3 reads CASGDRFYGYTF. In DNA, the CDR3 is TGTGCCTCCGGGGACAGATTCTATGGCTACACCTTC.

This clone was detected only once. The chain's CDR3 is CASSEALAGAAYEQYF. As DNA, the CDR3 is TGTGCCAGCAGTGAAGCCCTAGCGGGAGCGGCCTACGAGCAGTACTTC. The chain carries TRBV2 and TRBJ2-7; 10 bases match TRBD2. V lost 0 bases and J lost 2; bases outside the gene matches: 4. Germline lookup yields CDR1 SNHLY and CDR2 FYNNEI. CDR3 length equals 16 residues.

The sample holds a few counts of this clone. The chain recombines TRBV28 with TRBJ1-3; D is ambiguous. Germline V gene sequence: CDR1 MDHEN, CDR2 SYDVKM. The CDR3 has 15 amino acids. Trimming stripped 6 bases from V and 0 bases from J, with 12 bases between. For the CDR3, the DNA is TGTGCCAGCAGCCCGGGAGGATCCTCTGGAAACACCATATATTTT. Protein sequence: CASSPGGSSGNTIYF.

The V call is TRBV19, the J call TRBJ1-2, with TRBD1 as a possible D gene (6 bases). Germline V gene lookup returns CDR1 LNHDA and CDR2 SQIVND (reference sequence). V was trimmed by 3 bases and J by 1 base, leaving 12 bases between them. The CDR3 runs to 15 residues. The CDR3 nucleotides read TGTGCCAGTAGTATTGCAGGGGCAAATAACTATGGCTACACCTTC. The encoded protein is CASSIAGANNYGYTF.

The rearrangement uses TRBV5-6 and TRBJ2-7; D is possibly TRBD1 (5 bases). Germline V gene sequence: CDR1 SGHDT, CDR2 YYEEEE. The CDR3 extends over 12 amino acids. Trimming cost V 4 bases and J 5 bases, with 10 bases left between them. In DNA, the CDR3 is TGTGCCAGCAGCCTCAGGGTTGACGAGCAGTACTTC. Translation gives CASSLRVDEQYF. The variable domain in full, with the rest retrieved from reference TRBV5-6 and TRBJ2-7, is DAGVTQSPTHLIKTRGQQVTLRCSPKSGHDTVSWYQQALGQGPQFIFQYYEEEERQRGNFPDRFSGHQFPNYSSELNVNALLLGDSALYLCASSLRVDEQYFGPGTRLTVT.

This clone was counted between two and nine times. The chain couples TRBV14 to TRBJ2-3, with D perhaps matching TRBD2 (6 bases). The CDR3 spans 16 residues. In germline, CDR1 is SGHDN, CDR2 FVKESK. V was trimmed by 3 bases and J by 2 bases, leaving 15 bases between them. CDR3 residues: CASSQGDFQFTDTQYF. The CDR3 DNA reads TGTGCCAGCAGCCAGGGGGACTTTCAATTCACAGATACGCAGTATTTT.

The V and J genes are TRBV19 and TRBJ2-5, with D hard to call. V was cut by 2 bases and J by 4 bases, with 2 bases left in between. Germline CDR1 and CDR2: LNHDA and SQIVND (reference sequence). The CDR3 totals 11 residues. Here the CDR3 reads CASSIRETQYF. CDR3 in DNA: TGTGCCAGTAGTATACGAGAGACCCAGTACTTC. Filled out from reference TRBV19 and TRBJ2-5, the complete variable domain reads DGGITQSPKYLFRKEGQNVTLSCEQNLNHDAMYWYRQDPGQGLRLIYYSQIVNDFQKGDIAEGYSVSREKKESFPLTVTSAQKNPTAFYLCASSIRETQYFGPGTRLLVL.

CDR3 sequence (DNA): TGTGCCAGCAGTGACTCGAAACTAGCGGGAAAGGCCTACGAGCAGTACTTC. Translated, it gives CASSDSKLAGKAYEQYF. The chain employs TRBV6-4 and TRBJ2-7; 10 nucleotides match TRBD2. Germline CDR1 and CDR2: MRHNA and SNTAGT. The CDR3 spans 17 residues. The V gene end was trimmed by 0 bases and the J gene end by 2 bases; junction bases not matched to a gene: 7.

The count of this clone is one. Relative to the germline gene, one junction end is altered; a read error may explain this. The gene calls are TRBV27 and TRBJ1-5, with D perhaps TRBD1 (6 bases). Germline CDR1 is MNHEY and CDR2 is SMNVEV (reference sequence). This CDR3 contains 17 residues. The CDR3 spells CASSLSSNRAPGQPQHF. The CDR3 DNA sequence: TGTGCCAGCAGTCTATCCTCTAACAGGGCCCCCGGGCAGCCCCAGCATTTT.

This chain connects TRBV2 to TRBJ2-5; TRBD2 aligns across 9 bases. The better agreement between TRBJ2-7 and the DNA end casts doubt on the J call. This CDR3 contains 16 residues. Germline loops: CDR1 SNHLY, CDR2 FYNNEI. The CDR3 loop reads CASSVKRGVSRYEQYF. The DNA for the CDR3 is TGTGCCAGCAGTGTTAAGCGGGGGGTGAGCAGGTACGAGCAGTACTTC.

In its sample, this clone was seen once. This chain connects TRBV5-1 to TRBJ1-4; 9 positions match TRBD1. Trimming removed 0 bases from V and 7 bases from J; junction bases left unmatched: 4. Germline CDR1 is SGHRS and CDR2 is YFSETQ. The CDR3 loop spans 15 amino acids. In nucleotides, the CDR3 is TGCGCCAGCAGCTTGGACAGGGGGCCTCTTGAAAAACTGTTTTTT. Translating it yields CASSLDRGPLEKLFF.

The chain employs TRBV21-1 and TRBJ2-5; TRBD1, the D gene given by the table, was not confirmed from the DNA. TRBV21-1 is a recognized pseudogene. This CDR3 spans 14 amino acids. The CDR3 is CASLSLGARETQYF. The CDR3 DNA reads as TGTGCCAGCTTATCCCTGGGGGCCCGGGAGACCCAGTACTTC.

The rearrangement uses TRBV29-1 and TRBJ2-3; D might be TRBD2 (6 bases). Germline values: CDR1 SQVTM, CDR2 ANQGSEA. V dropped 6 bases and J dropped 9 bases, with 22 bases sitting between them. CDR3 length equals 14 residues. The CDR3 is CSVVADQIVGTQYF. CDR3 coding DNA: TGCAGCGTCGTAGCGGATCAGATAGTGGGCACGCAGTATTTT.